These 5 T cell receptor beta chains originate from one sample sequenced in a study of tumor and adjacent non-tumor tissue in lung cancer. Three rounds of nested PCR, following a modified ARM-PCR protocol, produced the TCRbeta library. Each CDR3 protein is one row after TCRdb ran MiXCR on the multiplex PCR reads. The repertoire consists of more than 70,000 distinct CDR3 sequences, with about 66% occurring once and the leading ten covering around 15%. This sample's RNA came from whole unsorted tissue. The sequenced material came from lung tumor tissue. Source of these receptors: an older man with non-small cell lung cancer.

This sequence joins TRBV25-1 and TRBJ1-4; D gene ambiguous. Deletions cut 6 bases from V and 0 bases from J, with 8 bases between. In germline, CDR1 is MGHDK, CDR2 SYGVNS. This CDR3 is built from 14 residues. CDR3 in DNA: TGTGCCAGCAGCAGCCCAGCAACTAATGAAAAACTGTTTTTT. Its translation is CASSSPATNEKLFF.

This clonotype was found a few times. One base away lies a much larger clone, so this may be a sequencing read error. The chain carries TRBV5-1 and TRBJ1-2; tentative D call: TRBD1 (5 bases). Germline CDR1 reads SGHRS; CDR2 reads YFSETQ. CDR3 length: 13 residues. The CDR3 region has the DNA TGCACCAGCAGCTTGGGTCAGGGAAACGGCTACACCTTC. It specifies CTSSLGQGNGYTF.

About this clonotype: Relative to the germline gene, one junction end is altered; a read error may explain this. The CDR3 DNA reads TGCAGCCTCAACCCGGGACTTGAAAACACAGGGGAGCTGTTTTTT. Its translation is CSLNPGLENTGELFF. This chain joins TRBV29-1 and TRBJ2-2; weak D call: TRBD2 (6 bases). The V gene's germline CDR1 is SQVTM and CDR2 ANQGSEA. The length of the CDR3 is 15 residues.

This clonotype was recorded at least ten times. V and J are TRBV5-1 and TRBJ2-5; TRBD2 aligns across 8 bases. Germline V gene sequence: CDR1 SGHRS, CDR2 YFSETQ. Germline trimming cut 0 bases from V and 4 bases from J; bases unmatched to any gene: 8. This CDR3 has 16 residues. CDR3 coding DNA: TGCGCCAGCAGCTTGGTTTGGCGGGAGGACGGAGAGACCCAGTACTTC. Its translation is CASSLVWREDGETQYF.

Of note for this clonotype: One end of the junction is discordant with germline, which a read error may explain. V is TRBV11-3 and J is TRBJ1-1, with a tentative D call TRBD1 (6 bases). The CDR3 loop spans 16 amino acids. The germline V gene encodes CDR1 SGHNT and CDR2 YENEEA. The CDR3 spells CASSRSGTNINTEALF. CDR3 bases: TGTGCCAGCAGCCGCAGCGGGACAAATATTAACACTGAAGCTCTATTT. Based on the CDR3 plus reference TRBV11-3 and TRBJ1-1, the full variable domain is EAGVVQSPRYKIIEKKQPVAFWCNPISGHNTLYWYLQNLGQGPELLIRYENEEAVDDSQLPKDRFSAERLKGVDSTLKIQPAELGDSAVYLCASSRSGTNINTEALFGQGTRLTVV.